This T cell receptor beta chain is from a study of cytomegalovirus exposure and HLA in healthy donors (dated by TCRdb to about 2017). Background on the whole study: According to an earlier analysis of a few hundred of the donors, 150 million to 200 million T cells yielded over 90 million unique TCR beta sequences and 276 Gb of sequence data. Across about 380 genotyped donors of the cohort, an average of 235,054 unique TCR beta nucleotide sequences per donor were sequenced, and approximately 17% of those sequences were non-productive. An early release covering 550 to 700 HLA-typed donors comprised approximately 290 gigabases of sequencing data and tens of millions of unique TCR sequences. Rather than drawing on any new phenotypic data, the later analysis identified candidate immune exposures from TCR beta sequences and the way those sequences occurred across donors. Every discovery cohort repertoire had been produced on one sequencing platform. Donor age, sex, ethnicity and CMV serostatus were collected together with the repertoire data. A later genetic analysis took genome-wide SNP genotypes for about three fifths of the 666 donors and used that subset as a discovery cohort. The aim of the study was to test whether cataloging public T cell receptors could identify signatures of past pathogen exposure. To predict cytomegalovirus infection status, the study combined high-throughput TCR immunosequencing, statistical association of individual TCRs with disease status, and machine learning. Both class I and class II loci were covered by HLA typing, at four-digit resolution. About five DR-DQ haplotypes were handled as single units for association and clustering because linkage in the cohort was strong. To decide whether each TCR beta V gene segment behaved as functional or pseudogenic, an earlier analysis of some 580 of the donors relied on high-throughput TCR beta sequencing. Along with the roughly 670-subject first cohort, a separate validation cohort of over a hundred different subjects was used. In a later analysis, previously published TCR beta repertoires from about 670 donors were re-analyzed and high-resolution HLA genotyping was added so that TCR occurrence patterns could be studied. Among the roughly 380 genotyped donors, around 81% belonged to the genetic ancestry cluster associated with self-reported Caucasian donors. The study used immunosequencing to profile the T cell repertoires of 670 or so subjects and linked those repertoires to cytomegalovirus serostatus. Typing coverage differed by locus: A, B, C, DRB1 and DQB1 were typed in roughly 620-630 donors, DQA1 in roughly 510, DPA1 in 600 to 610, and DPB1 in just under 490. The research as a whole found: Strong co-occurrence of HLA alleles, especially DR and DQ, made assigning TCR associations to individual alleles difficult. Immune exposure information for the cohort was limited to CMV serostatus. A later genetic analysis reported fewer N-insertions in productive TCRs among donors in an Asian-associated ancestry cluster than the approximately 670-donor mean. In a later analysis, HLA-associated TCR beta chains were found to be more clonally expanded and to have lower generation probabilities than equally common non-associated chains. Specific HLA alleles were associated with 15,000 to 20,000 TCR beta sequences at a false discovery rate of 0.05 in a later analysis. Most TCR sequences were observed very rarely across donors, whereas some public TCRs were present in many individuals. A cluster of highly shared sequence variants was judged likely to be a technical artifact of the sequencing pipeline. According to a later analysis, parvovirus B19, influenza, CMV and Epstein-Barr virus appeared linked to several top co-occurrence clusters. According to a later analysis, most CMV-associated TCR beta chains appeared to be HLA-restricted, and the HLA associations seemed to be driven largely by CMV exposure. A later genetic analysis associated a missense DCLRE1C variant with V-gene and J-gene trimming of TCR beta chains, and an independent cohort replicated the association. A further reported finding was that TCR beta sequences accurately predicted the HLA-A and HLA-B alleles for most subjects in the first cohort. Only TCR beta chains were sequenced in this cohort, and the absence of alpha or paired-chain data limited detectable features. According to the authors, the approach could potentially be generalized to other disease states and immunological phenotypes. Because counts were too low, 15 to 20 rarely observed V segments, including chromosome 9 orphons, were excluded from the earlier analysis of fewer than 650 of the donors. The classifier was reported to diagnose cytomegalovirus status with high specificity and sensitivity in both the original and validation cohorts. Broadly in line with IMGT annotations, most TCR beta V segments showed up in productive rearrangements about 90% or about 30% of the time in an earlier analysis of approximately 640 of the donors. Some IMGT-functional V segments, including TRBV6-2 and TRBV6-3, could not be told apart with the 87-base-pair reads, so those segments were excluded. In a later analysis, the rate of TCR association differed among HLA loci, with DRB1 alleles having the most associated TCRs and HLA-C alleles having the fewest. The study gave a list of 150 to 200 TCR beta chains associated with cytomegalovirus. Linkage disequilibrium might explain the correlated functional status among segregating V segments, but an unknown experimental factor could not be excluded. In vitro tests confirmed that a few of the cytomegalovirus-associated TCR beta chains recognize cytomegalovirus antigens. Presence/absence analyses assumed roughly uniform sequencing depth across donors, an assumption that may not hold. Because some donors lacked HLA typing at each locus, the association tests relied only on the typed subset.

Library construction relied on the immunoSEQ multiplex PCR assay. For the multiplex PCR, a mixture combining 60 forward primers for TCR Vbeta segments and 13 reverse primers for TCR Jbeta segments was used. A multiplex PCR assay on genomic DNA amplified the CDR3 region of rearranged TCR beta genes. The amplified TCR beta libraries were sequenced on the Illumina HiSeq System as 87-base-pair reads. For the original study's pipeline: Across the roughly 600 repertoires, a later analysis counted 80 million or so unique TCR beta chains, approximately 10 million of which were shared by at least two donors. Raw reads were error-corrected and collapsed into unique sequences by a nearest-neighbor algorithm in which closely related sequences were merged to remove PCR and sequencing errors. To assign V, D and J gene segments, CDR3 sequences were aligned to IMGT reference sequences. For a sequence to be retained, at least a six-nucleotide match to both a V gene segment and a J gene segment was required. A rearrangement counted as productive if the CDR3 had no stop codons and remained in frame with V and J, and every other rearrangement counted as non-productive. Following IMGT convention, CDR3 was defined as the stretch from the second conserved V-encoded cysteine to the conserved J-encoded phenylalanine. The earlier analysis of some 540 of the donors excluded any sequence lacking an unambiguous match to a single V gene segment. In an earlier analysis of 587 of the donors, a V segment was called functional when productive rearrangements were above 56.7%, and segregating when the standard deviation between donors exceeded 5%. To diagnose cytomegalovirus status from the catalog of TCR beta chain sequences, a statistical classification framework was built. In a later analysis, V and J genes were assigned by comparing TCR nucleotide sequences against IMGT/GENE-DB human TR gene sequences. The TCRdist pipeline was used in a later analysis to assign CDR3 sequences and most-parsimonious VDJ recombination scenarios. In a later analysis, each TCR beta chain was defined by its CDR3 amino acid sequence together with its V-gene family, and reads without a unique V-gene family were excluded. To address suspected cross-contamination and a sequencing artifact, a later analysis removed under 600 highly shared, low-generation-probability nucleotide sequences. In a later analysis, a clonal expansion index for each public chain was calculated from normalized within-repertoire ranks of inferred template counts. Generation probabilities in a later analysis came from a VDJ recombination model fitted to out-of-frame rearrangements, and those results were checked against IGoR. A later analysis scored TCR-TCR, TCR-HLA and TCR-CMV co-occurrence with hypergeometric tests, applying a repertoire-size bias correction to TCR pairs. To estimate false discovery rates, a later analysis permuted the HLA or CMV assignments 20 times. In a later analysis, co-occurring TCRs were grouped using DBSCAN, and TCRdist sequence similarity was added for clustering within HLA-allele-positive subsets. Repertoires with fewer than 30,000 or more than 120,000 public chains, plus five repertoires with anomalous nucleotide sharing, were excluded from co-occurrence clustering. Drawn from immuneACCESS, this table holds only the in-frame rearrangements with V and J called that TCRdb kept. Clones are partly lost; checked studies trace under half to an unresolved V gene and leave the rest unexplained. V, J and clone size reflect that table, while D and trimming were determined from the DNA. The sample has 200,000 to 250,000 clones on record, 82% of them singletons. Around 3% of the sample is in the top ten clones.

The cohort comprised more than 550 healthy bone marrow donors. All cohort members were sampled while nominally healthy, although unrecorded immune exposures were likely present. The donor tested CMV seronegative and was one of the 352 seronegative cohort members. A peripheral blood sample was collected from each donor, and TCR beta sequencing was performed on peripheral blood mononuclear cells. The Qiagen DNeasy Blood Extraction Kit was used to extract genomic DNA from the blood cell samples. V lost 6 bases and J lost 1 base; the stretch between them is 4 bases long. Via the germline V gene, CDR1 is SNHLY and CDR2 FYNNEI. The CDR3 runs 11 amino acids, cysteine and phenylalanine included. The sequence is cut down to CDR3 DNA, 33 bases in frame from base 1. On this clone itself: Its antigen is not yet known. No much larger clone exists at a distance of one base, and base qualities are not known.

This TCR derives from a woman in her thirties or forties in good health and CMV-seronegative. Sequencing input: PBMCs. The chain joins TRBV2 to TRBJ2-7, with no reliable assignment of the D segment. The CDR3 is CASRYSYEQYF. The DNA sequence is given as TGTGCCAGCAGGTATTCCTACGAGCAGTACTTC.